The sequence of this T cell receptor (beta chain) was determined in a study of T cells in Graves' hyperthyroidism and ophthalmopathy. Germline assignment: CDR1 LGHDT and CDR2 YNNKEL (reference sequence). The ends were cut back, 1 base at V and 11 bases at J, with 18 bases in the middle. CDR3 length: 16 residues. This clonotype was observed at least ten times. RNA transcripts provided the source from which TCR beta CDR3 regions were amplified. TCR CDR3 underwent first-round RT-PCR with the HTBI primer set. MiXCR, run by TCRdb on the multiplex PCR reads, gives a single entry per CDR3 protein. The sample lists 250,000 or so distinct CDR3 sequences, around 15% occurring once.

The receptor's source is a woman aged 45-60 years with Graves' hyperthyroidism that later progressed to Graves' ophthalmopathy. The J gene is TRBJ1-6, the V gene TRBV3-1; D is unresolved. The sequencing sample was made of blood. CDR3 DNA sequence: TGTGCCAGCAGCCAAGGGCCCCAAATTGTATTCGCACCCCTCCACTTT. Amino acid sequence: CASSQGPQIVFAPLHF. Variable domain in full (rest from reference TRBV3-1 and TRBJ1-6): DTAVSQTPKYLVTQMGNDKSIKCEQNLGHDTMYWYKQDSKKFLKIMFSYNNKELIINETVPNRFSPKSPDKAHLNLHINSLELGDSAVYFCASSQGPQIVFAPLHFGNGTRLTVT.